Each of the 28 T cell receptor beta chains below was sequenced from the same sample in a study of blood T cell repertoires in COVID-19. Only in-frame clones appear in the TCRdb table, and some are missing; sequencing was by immunoSEQ multiplex PCR. There are about 150,000 clones in the sample; approximately 88% occur only once, and more than 2% lies in the top ten. Sample: peripheral blood. The receptors were gathered from a man aged 70 or older with acute or convalescent COVID-19.

The rearrangement uses TRBV28 and TRBJ2-7; 8 positions agree with TRBD1. J gave up 6 bases and V 6 bases, and 4 bases lay outside the gene matches. Per the germline V gene, CDR1 is MDHEN and CDR2 is SYDVKM. The CDR3 sequence is 12 residues long. CDR3 in DNA: TGTGCCAGCAGGTTCACAGGGGGCGAGCAGTACTTC. This encodes CASRFTGGEQYF.

The gene calls are TRBV7-9 and TRBJ2-1; TRBD2 matches 11 bases. V lost 6 bases, J lost 10 bases, and 8 bases stayed unmatched. CDR3 length: 14 residues. Germline values: CDR1 SEHNR, CDR2 FQNEAQ (reference sequence). CDR3 residues: CASRIAGGRGEQFF. CDR3 DNA: TGTGCCAGCAGAATAGCGGGAGGGCGGGGCGAGCAGTTCTTC.

The rearrangement joins TRBV9 to TRBJ1-2, with 8 bases lining up with TRBD1. The CDR3 length is 15 residues. Losses at the gene ends were 2 bases for V and 8 bases for J; bases not matched to a gene: 11. CDR1 is SGDLS and CDR2 is YYNGEE in the germline V gene. CDR3 protein: CASSVAPGTGGGYTF. In nucleotides, the CDR3 is TGTGCCAGCAGCGTCGCACCCGGGACAGGTGGGGGCTACACCTTC.

The chain combines TRBV5-1 with TRBJ1-6; D possibly corresponds to TRBD1 (5 bases). The CDR3 is made up of 15 amino acids. Trimming removed 4 bases at V and 10 bases at J, with 18 bases between. Germline assignment: CDR1 SGHRS and CDR2 YFSETQ. The CDR3 sequence is CASSREAGSGSPLHF. The CDR3 bases are TGCGCCAGCAGCCGGGAGGCAGGGTCGGGATCACCCCTCCACTTT.

The V gene is TRBV5-1, the J gene TRBJ2-3; TRBD2 matches 11 bases. Unmatched junction bases numbered 5, after V lost 0 bases and J lost 5 bases. This CDR3 contains 16 residues. Germline V gives CDR1 SGHRS, CDR2 YFSETQ. The CDR3 DNA follows: TGCGCCAGCAGCTTGGATAGCGGGGGGGCACAAGATACGCAGTATTTT. It is translated as CASSLDSGGAQDTQYF.

The rearrangement links TRBV19 to TRBJ1-1; no firm D call. The CDR3 is 13 residues long. Germline CDR1 and CDR2: LNHDA and SQIVND (reference sequence). V gave up 4 bases and J gave up 4 bases, with 10 bases separating them. CDR3 amino acids: CASSKPPGTEAFF. The CDR3 region has the DNA TGTGCCAGTAGTAAGCCTCCGGGCACTGAAGCTTTCTTT.

The V gene is TRBV9, the J gene TRBJ1-1, with 9 positions matching TRBD1. The J segment lost 3 bases and the V segment lost 4 bases, leaving 7 bases of the junction unmatched. Germline loops: CDR1 SGDLS, CDR2 YYNGEE. The CDR3 length is 15 residues. CDR3: CASSFSGTGYTEAFF. DNA for the CDR3: TGTGCCAGCAGCTTTTCCGGGACAGGGTACACTGAAGCTTTCTTT.

The rearrangement uses TRBV27 and TRBJ1-6, with 9 bases matching TRBD1. The V segment lost 5 bases and the J segment 15 bases; nucleotides outside the gene matches: 5. The germline gives CDR1 MNHEY, CDR2 SMNVEV (reference sequence). The CDR3 consists of 12 residues. Here the CDR3 DNA reads TGTGCCAGCAGTACGAAGGACAGGGGCCTCCACTTT. It codes for CASSTKDRGLHF.

The chain couples TRBV7-6 to TRBJ2-1; 15 bases are shared with TRBD2. The trim removed 5 bases at V and 3 bases at J, leaving 5 bases unmatched. Germline V lookup: CDR1 SGHVS, CDR2 FNYEAQ. The CDR3 spans 17 residues. The CDR3 DNA sequence: TGTGCCAGCAGCCCGGGACTAGCGGGGGGCTACTACAATGAGCAGTTCTTC. It codes for CASSPGLAGGYYNEQFF.

The chain has TRBV18 and TRBJ1-6; unclear D gene. Germline CDR1 KGHSH, CDR2 LQKENI. The CDR3 covers 13 residues. Trimming took off 3 bases at V and 10 bases at J, with 10 bases between the two ends. CDR3: CASSPREQSPLHF. The CDR3 nucleotides are TGTGCCAGCTCACCCCGCGAACAGTCACCCCTCCACTTT.

This clone showed up many times. J is TRBJ2-3 and V is TRBV20-1; the D is unclear. The CDR3 is 10 amino acids. Trimming removed 3 bases at V and 6 bases at J, with 4 bases between. Germline V gene data show CDR1 as DFQATT and CDR2 as SNEGSKA (reference sequence). As DNA, the CDR3 is TGCAGTGCTAGTCAGGATACGCAGTATTTT. This gives the protein CSASQDTQYF.

The rearrangement links TRBV19 to TRBJ2-7; no clear D. Germline CDR1 LNHDA, CDR2 SQIVND (reference sequence). The CDR3 consists of 15 residues. With 2 bases removed from V and 2 bases from J, the gap between germline ends came to 13 bases. CDR3 region: CASSIQATIAYEQYF. In nucleotides, the CDR3 is TGTGCCAGTAGTATACAGGCCACGATAGCCTACGAGCAGTACTTC.

V usage is TRBV15 and J usage is TRBJ1-1, with 7 bases fitting TRBD1. V lost 2 bases, J lost 4 bases, and 7 bases stayed unmatched. The CDR3 runs to 15 residues. The V gene's germline CDR1 is LNHNV and CDR2 YYDKDF (reference sequence). The chain's CDR3 is CATSRLQGFVTEAFF. The CDR3 DNA follows: TGTGCCACCAGCAGATTACAGGGGTTCGTCACTGAAGCTTTCTTT.

The V and J genes are TRBV2 and TRBJ2-2; unclear D gene. V gave up 5 bases and J gave up 1 base, with 11 bases separating them. The CDR3 runs 15 residues. The germline CDR1 and CDR2 sequences are SNHLY and FYNNEI. CDR3 residues: CASSPFVLNTGELFF. CDR3 nucleotide sequence: TGTGCCAGCAGTCCTTTTGTCTTGAACACCGGGGAGCTGTTTTTT. Drawing the rest from reference TRBV2 and TRBJ2-2, the complete variable domain is EPEVTQTPSHQVTQMGQEVILRCVPISNHLYFYWYRQILGQKVEFLVSFYNNEISEKSEIFDDQFSVERPDGSNFTLKIRSTKLEDSAMYFCASSPFVLNTGELFFGEGSRLTVL.

This chain connects TRBV7-9 to TRBJ1-4; D perhaps matches TRBD1 (6 bases). Trimming cost V 10 bases and J 8 bases, with 20 bases left between them. The CDR3 has 14 amino acids. The germline CDR1 and CDR2 sequences are SEHNR and FQNEAQ (reference sequence). CDR3 bases: TGTGCCACCGACTTCCGGGACATAGGAGAAAAACTGTTTTTT. This gives the protein CATDFRDIGEKLFF.

The CDR3 reads CASSQGTWGYEQYF. The CDR3 DNA is TGTGCCAGCAGCCAAGGGACATGGGGCTACGAGCAGTACTTC. This chain joins TRBV3-1 (or the pseudogene TRBV3-2) and TRBJ2-7, with D maybe TRBD1 (5 bases). The V end lost 1 base, the J end lost 3 bases, and 10 bases lay between the germline ends. CDR1 LGHDT and CDR2 YNNKEL come from the germline V gene (reference sequence). This CDR3 contains 14 residues.

The rearrangement links TRBV5-1 to TRBJ2-5; 9 bases match TRBD1. After removal of 3 bases from V and 5 bases from J, the junction contained 14 bases not matched to a gene. The V gene's germline CDR1 is SGHRS and CDR2 YFSETQ. The CDR3 runs to 17 residues. CDR3 region: CASSSTGGWRERETQYF. CDR3 sequence (DNA): TGCGCCAGCAGCTCAACAGGGGGCTGGCGGGAGAGGGAGACCCAGTACTTC.

This chain joins TRBV7-3 and TRBJ2-1; the match to TRBD2 covers 12 bases. V trimming: 5 bases; J trimming: 4 bases; junction bases outside the gene matches: 3. The germline gives CDR1 SGHTA, CDR2 FQGTGA. The CDR3 runs to 15 residues. The CDR3 DNA follows: TGTGCCAGCAGCCGTACTAGCGGGGGGTACAATGAGCAGTTCTTC. Amino acid sequence: CASSRTSGGYNEQFF. Together with reference TRBV7-3 and TRBJ2-1, the CDR3 gives the full variable domain: GAGVSQTPSNKVTEKGKYVELRCDPISGHTALYWYRQSLGQGPEFLIYFQGTGAADDSGLPNDRFFAVRPEGSVSTLKIQRTERGDSAVYLCASSRTSGGYNEQFFGPGTRLTVL.

The V and J genes are TRBV7-9 and TRBJ1-1; no clear D. Trimming pared 3 bases from V and 1 base from J, leaving 6 bases between. The V gene's germline CDR1 is SEHNR and CDR2 FQNEAQ (reference sequence). CDR3 size: 13 residues. The CDR3 protein is CASSFVPNTEAFF. The CDR3 nucleotides read TGTGCCAGCAGCTTCGTTCCGAACACTGAAGCTTTCTTT.

V and J are TRBV11-1 and TRBJ1-1, with TRBD1 identical over 7 bases. This CDR3 region has 15 residues. Germline loops: CDR1 SGHAT, CDR2 FQDESV (reference sequence). J was trimmed by 5 bases and V by 5 bases; bases with no gene match: 11. The CDR3 protein is CASSLGTVGWTEAFF. For the CDR3, the DNA is TGTGCCAGCAGCCTAGGGACAGTCGGATGGACTGAAGCTTTCTTT.

This clone was counted between two and nine times. The gene calls are TRBV6-6 and TRBJ1-6; D possibly corresponds to TRBD1 (5 bases). The CDR3 spans 17 residues. Germline CDR1 is MNHNY and CDR2 is SVGAGI (reference sequence). Trimming shortened V by 5 bases and J by 9 bases, and 23 bases separated the two germline ends. The CDR3 protein is CASSQLLEAGITSPLHF. CDR3 nucleotide sequence: TGTGCCAGCAGTCAACTTTTAGAGGCAGGGATTACTTCACCCCTCCACTTT.

The CDR3 is CASSLEVDTGELFF. The CDR3 DNA is TGTGCCAGCAGTCTAGAAGTCGACACCGGGGAGCTGTTTTTT. The rearrangement links TRBV6-5 to TRBJ2-2; D call uncertain. V was pared by 5 bases and J by 3 bases, with 10 bases between. The CDR3 has 14 residues. CDR1 is MNHEY and CDR2 is SVGAGI in the germline V gene.

This rearrangement joins TRBV5-6 to TRBJ2-5, with 9 bases aligning to TRBD2. J was trimmed by 5 bases and V by 4 bases; bases with no gene match: 9. CDR3 length: 15 amino acids. Germline values: CDR1 SGHDT, CDR2 YYEEEE. The CDR3 DNA is TGTGCCAGCAGCGATCGCGGGGGGGTTGCGGAGACCCAGTACTTC. This encodes CASSDRGGVAETQYF.

This chain links TRBV24-1 with TRBJ2-3; a possible D gene is TRBD1 (5 bases). The length of the CDR3 is 12 residues. The V end was cut by 9 bases, the J end by 6 bases, with 12 bases between. The germline gives CDR1 KGHDR, CDR2 SFDVKD. The CDR3 loop is CATGHPGDTQYF. CDR3 DNA: TGTGCCACCGGACATCCCGGGGATACGCAGTATTTT.

This clone was observed a few times. The CDR3 loop is CASRPSSGSYNEQFF. CDR3 bases: TGTGCCAGCAGACCCTCTAGCGGGAGCTACAATGAGCAGTTCTTC. The chain is built from TRBV7-2 and TRBJ2-1, with 10 bases fitting TRBD2. The germline CDR1 and CDR2 sequences are SGHTA and FQGNSA. CDR3 size: 15 residues. Unmatched junction bases numbered 5, after V lost 6 bases and J lost 3 bases.

As concerns this clone: This may come from a read error, since a much larger clone is one base off. Different DNA sequences within this sample yield the same CDR3. J is TRBJ2-7 and V is TRBV2; 12 nucleotides match TRBD2. Germline values: CDR1 SNHLY, CDR2 FYNNEI. The junction had 1 base not matched to a gene; V was cut back by 3 bases and J by 4 bases. The CDR3 is 14 residues long. The CDR3 sequence is CASSEGTSGYEQYF. CDR3 in DNA: TGTGCCAGCAGTGAGGGGACTAGCGGGTACGAGCAGTACTTC. The whole variable domain, filled in from reference TRBV2 and TRBJ2-7, reads EPEVTQTPSHQVTQMGQEVILRCVPISNHLYFYWYRQILGQKVEFLVSFYNNEISEKSEIFDDQFSVERPDGSNFTLKIRSTKLEDSAMYFCASSEGTSGYEQYFGPGTRLTVT.

This chain connects TRBV15 to TRBJ1-1; TRBD1 is a possible D gene (5 bases). The germline V gene encodes CDR1 LNHNV and CDR2 YYDKDF (reference sequence). This CDR3 has 15 residues. Trimming took 3 bases from V and 5 from J, leaving 16 bases between them. The CDR3 here is CATSRTGGSVTEAFF. Here the CDR3 DNA reads TGTGCCACCAGCAGGACCGGGGGGTCAGTGACTGAAGCTTTCTTT.

This clone was observed a handful of times. The V gene is TRBV4-2, the J gene TRBJ2-5; 14 nucleotides align to TRBD2. Germline CDR1 and CDR2: LGHNA and YNFKEQ. The V gene end was trimmed by 2 bases and the J gene end by 1 base; junction bases not matched to a gene: 6. CDR3 length: 18 residues. CDR3 sequence: CASSQSPGLAGAQETQYF. In DNA, the CDR3 is TGTGCCAGCAGCCAATCCCCGGGACTAGCGGGGGCCCAAGAGACCCAGTACTTC.